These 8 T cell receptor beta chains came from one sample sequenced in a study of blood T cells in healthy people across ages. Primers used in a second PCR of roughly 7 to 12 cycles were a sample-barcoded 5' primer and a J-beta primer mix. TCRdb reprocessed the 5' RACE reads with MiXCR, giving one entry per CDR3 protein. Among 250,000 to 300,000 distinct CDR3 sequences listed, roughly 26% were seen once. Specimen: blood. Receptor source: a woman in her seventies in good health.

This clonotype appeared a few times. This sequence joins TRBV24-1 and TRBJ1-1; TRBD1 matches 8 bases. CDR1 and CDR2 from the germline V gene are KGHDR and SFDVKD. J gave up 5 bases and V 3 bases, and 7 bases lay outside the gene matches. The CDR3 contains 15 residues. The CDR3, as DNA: TGTGCCACCAGTGATGGAGGACAGGGAGGAACTGAAGCTTTCTTT. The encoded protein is CATSDGGQGGTEAFF.

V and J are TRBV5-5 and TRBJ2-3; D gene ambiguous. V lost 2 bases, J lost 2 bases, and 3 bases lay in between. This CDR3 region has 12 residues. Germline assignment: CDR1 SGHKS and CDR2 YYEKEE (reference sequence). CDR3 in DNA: TGTGCCAGCAGCTTACCCACAGATACGCAGTATTTT. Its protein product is CASSLPTDTQYF. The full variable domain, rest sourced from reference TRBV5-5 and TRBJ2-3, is DAGVTQSPTHLIKTRGQQVTLRCSPISGHKSVSWYQQVLGQGPQFIFQYYEKEERGRGNFPDRFSARQFPNYSSELNVNALLLGDSALYLCASSLPTDTQYFGPGTRLTVL.

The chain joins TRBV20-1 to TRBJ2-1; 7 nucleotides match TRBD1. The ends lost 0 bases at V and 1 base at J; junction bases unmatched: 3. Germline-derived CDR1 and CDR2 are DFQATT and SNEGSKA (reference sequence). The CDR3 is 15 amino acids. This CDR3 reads CSAREGGESYNEQFF. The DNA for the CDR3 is TGCAGTGCTAGAGAAGGGGGCGAATCCTACAATGAGCAGTTCTTC.

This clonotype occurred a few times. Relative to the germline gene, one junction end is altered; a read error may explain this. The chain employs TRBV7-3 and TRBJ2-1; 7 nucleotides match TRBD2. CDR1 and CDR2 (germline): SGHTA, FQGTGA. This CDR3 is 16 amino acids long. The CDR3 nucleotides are TGTGCCAGCAGCTTACGGCGGGGGAGCTCCTACAATGAGCAGCTCTTC. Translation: CASSLRRGSSYNEQLF.

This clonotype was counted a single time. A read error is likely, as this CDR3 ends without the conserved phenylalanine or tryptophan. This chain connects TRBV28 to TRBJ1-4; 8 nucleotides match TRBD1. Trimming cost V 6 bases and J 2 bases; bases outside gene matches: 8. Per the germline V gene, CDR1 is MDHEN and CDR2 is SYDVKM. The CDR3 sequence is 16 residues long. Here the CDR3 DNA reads TGTGCCAGCAGGCTGTCAGGGGGCCTCACTAATGAAAAACTGTTTGTT. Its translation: CASRLSGGLTNEKLFV.

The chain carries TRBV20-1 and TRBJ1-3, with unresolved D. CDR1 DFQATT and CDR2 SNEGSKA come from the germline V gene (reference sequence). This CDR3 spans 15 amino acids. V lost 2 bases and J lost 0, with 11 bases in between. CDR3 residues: CSARRAGDSGNTIYF. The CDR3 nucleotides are TGCAGTGCTAGAAGGGCAGGCGACTCTGGAAACACCATATATTTT.

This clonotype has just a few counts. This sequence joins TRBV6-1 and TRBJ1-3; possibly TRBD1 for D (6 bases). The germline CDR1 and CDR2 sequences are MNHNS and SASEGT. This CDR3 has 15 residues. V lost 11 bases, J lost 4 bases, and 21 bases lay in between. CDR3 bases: TGTGCCGGGGCCCCTAAACAGGGCGGAGGAAACACCATATATTTT. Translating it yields CAGAPKQGGGNTIYF.

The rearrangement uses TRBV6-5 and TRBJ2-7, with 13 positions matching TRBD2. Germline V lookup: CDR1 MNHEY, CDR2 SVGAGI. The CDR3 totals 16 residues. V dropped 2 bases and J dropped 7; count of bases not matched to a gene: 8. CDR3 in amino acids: CASSYPGLAGKNEQYF. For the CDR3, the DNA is TGTGCCAGCAGTTACCCGGGACTAGCGGGGAAGAATGAGCAGTACTTC.